These 8 T cell receptor beta chains came from one sample sequenced in a study of post-analysis software for immune sequencing data (dated by TCRdb to the mid-2010s). The full study reports these points: Significantly higher frequencies in patients than in controls were found for about 5 TRBV segments, including TRBV5-6, TRBV5-1 and TRBV20-1.

The method behind the library was PCR. TCRdb records Illumina HiSeq 2500 as the sequencer. To reduce PCR and sequencing biases, unique molecular identifiers were incorporated into the TCR beta cDNA libraries. TCRdb trimmed public reads at Q25 via fastp, called clones via MiXCR and kept in-frame beta chains. CDR3 protein sequences are deduplicated, and each keeps its most common genes and DNA. This sample holds 600,000 to 750,000 distinct CDR3 sequences; 59% were observed only once. The ten top clones hold about 10% of the sample. Their antigen targets remain unknown. Material for sequencing was blood. Receptors were obtained from a girl aged 2 to 10 with multiple sclerosis.

This clonotype has ten or more counts. DNA of the CDR3: TGTGCCAGCAGCTTAGATGTCAGCTTTCCCTATGGCTACACCTTC. Protein sequence: CASSLDVSFPYGYTF. The V and J genes are TRBV7-8 and TRBJ1-2; D unresolved. Germline loops: CDR1 SGHVS, CDR2 FQNEAQ. The CDR3 sequence is 15 residues long. Trimming left V 1 base short and J 4 bases short, with 13 bases between.

The V call is TRBV3-1, the J call TRBJ2-3; tentative D call: TRBD1 (6 bases). The CDR3 consists of 15 residues. Trimming stripped 0 bases from V and 8 bases from J, with 15 bases between. The germline CDR1 and CDR2 sequences are LGHDT and YNNKEL (reference sequence). The CDR3, as DNA: TGTGCCAGCAGCCAAGAGCAAGGCCGAGGGGGTACGCAGTATTTT. Protein sequence: CASSQEQGRGGTQYF.

The rearrangement links TRBV20-1 to TRBJ2-3, with D perhaps assigned TRBD1 or TRBD2 (5 bases each). Germline CDR1 and CDR2: DFQATT and SNEGSKA (reference sequence). The CDR3 extends over 20 amino acids. V was pared by 1 base and J by 1 base, with 27 bases between. Written as DNA, the CDR3 is TGCAGTGCTAGAGGAGGTGTGGCTACCGGGACCCGTGCTGGCACAGATACGCAGTATTTT. This encodes CSARGGVATGTRAGTDTQYF.

The chain joins TRBV2 to TRBJ2-3; 7 positions match TRBD1. Germline lookup yields CDR1 SNHLY and CDR2 FYNNEI. Unmatched junction bases numbered 4, after V lost 3 bases and J lost 1 base. The CDR3 covers 15 residues. The CDR3 reads CASSEGTVGTDTQYF. CDR3 bases: TGTGCCAGCAGTGAGGGGACAGTCGGCACAGATACGCAGTATTTT.

V is TRBV7-9 and J is TRBJ2-7; no reliable D call. The germline V and J ends were trimmed by 1 base and 0 bases, with 13 bases remaining between them. Germline CDR1 and CDR2: SEHNR and FQNEAQ (reference sequence). The CDR3 is 16 residues long. The CDR3 loop reads CASSLGLGISSYEQYF. In DNA, the CDR3 is TGTGCCAGCAGCTTAGGATTGGGGATCTCCTCCTACGAGCAGTACTTC.

The chain links TRBV10-3 to TRBJ2-3; 13 bases are shared with TRBD2. Germline CDR1 ENHRY, CDR2 SYGVKD. V lost 0 bases, J lost 0 bases, and 15 bases stayed unmatched. There are 22 residues in the CDR3. CDR3 in amino acids: CAISESKGLAGRGSLSTDTQYF. The CDR3 coding sequence is TGTGCCATCAGTGAGTCGAAGGGACTAGCGGGACGAGGTTCTTTAAGCACAGATACGCAGTATTTT.

J is TRBJ2-7 and V is TRBV5-1; 8 bases match TRBD2. In germline, CDR1 is SGHRS, CDR2 YFSETQ. The CDR3 contains 14 residues. V dropped 6 bases and J dropped 4; count of bases not matched to a gene: 9. In DNA form, the CDR3 reads TGCGCCAGCACGCCCAGCGGGAGAAGTTACGAGCAGTACTTC. Translated, it gives CASTPSGRSYEQYF.

This clonotype was recorded a few times. This chain connects TRBV20-1 to TRBJ2-3, with 10 bases that match TRBD2. CDR3 size: 14 residues. Losses at the gene ends were 5 bases for V and 5 bases for J; bases not matched to a gene: 7. Germline V gene sequence: CDR1 DFQATT, CDR2 SNEGSKA (reference sequence). The CDR3 loop is CSAYHSGRVDTQYF. The CDR3 nucleotides read TGCAGTGCTTACCACAGCGGGAGGGTAGATACGCAGTATTTT.